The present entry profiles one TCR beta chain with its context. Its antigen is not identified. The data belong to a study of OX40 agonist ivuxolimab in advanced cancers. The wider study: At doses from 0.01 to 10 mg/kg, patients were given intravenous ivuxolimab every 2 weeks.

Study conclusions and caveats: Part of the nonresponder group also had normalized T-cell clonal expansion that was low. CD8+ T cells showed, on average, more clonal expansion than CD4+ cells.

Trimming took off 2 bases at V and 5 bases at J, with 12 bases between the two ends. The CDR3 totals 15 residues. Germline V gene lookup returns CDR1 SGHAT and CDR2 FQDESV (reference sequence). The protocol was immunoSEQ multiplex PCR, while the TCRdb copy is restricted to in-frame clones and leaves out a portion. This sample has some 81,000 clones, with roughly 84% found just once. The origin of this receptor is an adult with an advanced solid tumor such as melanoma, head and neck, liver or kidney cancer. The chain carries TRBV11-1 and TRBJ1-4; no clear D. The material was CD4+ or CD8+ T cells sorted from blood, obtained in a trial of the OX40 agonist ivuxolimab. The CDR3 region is CASSLNGRRNEKLFF. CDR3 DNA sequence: TGTGCCAGCAGCTTAAACGGACGTCGAAATGAAAAACTGTTTTTT.